The present entry profiles one TCR beta chain with its context. Antigen specificity is unknown. The sample originates from a study of vaccination effects on CD4 cells after COVID-19. Overall study context: The participants, recipients of two vaccine doses, got either BNT162b2 or mRNA-1273. Study observations and caveats: The study got few convalescent patients and did not collect any early post-infection timepoints. Marked contraction was observed in infection-induced and vaccine-induced clones late after vaccination.

The CDR3 consists of 14 residues. Germline V gives CDR1 SNHLY, CDR2 FYNNEI. The V end was cut by 4 bases, the J end by 5 bases, with 14 bases between. Here immunoSEQ multiplex PCR was the method, and the copy in TCRdb shows in-frame clones only, minus some. This table has roughly 63,000 clones, about four fifths appearing once. Viral peptide pool expansion of antigen-specific CD4+ T cells preceded sequencing in the ViraFEST assay. Upon completion of more than 9 days in culture, CD4+ T cells were isolated. Vaccine recipients, nucleocapsid antibody negative, had no prior SARS-CoV-2 infection. The genes are TRBV2 and TRBJ2-5; tentative D call: TRBD2 (6 bases). Specimen: CD4+ T cells from PBMCs cultured with SARS-CoV-2 spike peptides, collected before COVID-19 vaccination. This receptor was identified in a human donor who received a COVID-19 vaccine. The CDR3 is CASSGVGAGETQYF. The CDR3 DNA reads as TGTGCCAGCAGTGGAGTAGGGGCGGGGGAGACCCAGTACTTC.